This TCR beta chain was identified during a study of blood T cell repertoires in COVID-19. For the study at large: Specimens from acute and convalescent COVID-19 originated in the United States, Italy and Spain.

The table came from immunoSEQ multiplex PCR; TCRdb's copy has only in-frame clones and leaves some out. Found here are approximately 110,000 clones, 70% to 75% of them singletons; the top ten hold about 6.3%. The CDR3 spans 14 residues. V was clipped by 3 bases and J by 6 bases, with 9 bases between them. Germline V gene data show CDR1 as SGHDN and CDR2 as FVKESK. The chain uses TRBV14 and TRBJ1-6, with D possibly being TRBD1 (5 bases). The sample taken for sequencing was peripheral blood. The sequence derives from a man older than 75 with COVID-19, enrolled during active disease. CDR3 loop: CASSQGQTNSPLHF. Written as DNA, the CDR3 is TGTGCCAGCAGCCAGGGGCAGACTAATTCACCCCTCCACTTT.